This record concerns one TCR beta chain sequence. Its antigen is undetermined. These data come from a study of identical twins. A single record per CDR3 protein comes from TCRdb applying MiXCR to the 5' RACE reads. The sample includes about 720,000 distinct CDR3 sequences, about 20% of them seen just once. Regarding the study as a whole: A partial confounding effect on zero-insertion analyses could come from invariant MAIT and iNKT cells.

The V gene's germline CDR1 is SGHRS and CDR2 YFSETQ. The V and J ends lost 0 bases and 9 bases respectively, with 13 bases between them. CDR3 length equals 15 residues. These data were also filed under a second study, of T cells expressing NK-cell markers. As that study records: Dominant NKG2C+ clonotypes in a handful of donors made up about 1.0-7.5% of CD8+ T cells.

This sequence was found in a woman younger than 30 in good health. The rearrangement joins TRBV5-1 to TRBJ1-6; TRBD1 is a possible D gene (5 bases). The sequenced material came from PBMCs. CDR3 region: CASSLGGEGPSPLHF. The CDR3 DNA reads as TGCGCCAGCAGCTTGGGCGGAGAGGGGCCTTCACCCCTCCACTTT.